This paragraph reports one T cell receptor beta chain. Its specificity is unknown. Sequenced by immunoSEQ multiplex PCR; TCRdb stores in-frame clones only, minus some. The sample includes 60,000 to 65,000 clones, 80% to 90% of them seen just once. This record comes from a study of OX40 agonist ivuxolimab in advanced cancers. For the study at large: Patients were given ivuxolimab, an antibody that agonizes OX40 (CD134).

Study findings and constraints: Mean expanded clone counts were higher in CD8+ than CD4+ T cells. Among the least clonally expanded were partial responders at 0.1-3.0 mg/kg.

Germline loops: CDR1 SGHAT, CDR2 FQNNGV. Trimming shortened V by 6 bases and J by 0 bases, and 18 bases separated the two germline ends. The CDR3 contains 17 residues. The chain is built from TRBV11-2 and TRBJ1-3; D possibly corresponds to TRBD1 (5 bases). Material: CD4+ or CD8+ T cells sorted from blood, obtained in a trial of the OX40 agonist ivuxolimab. The TCR was taken from an adult with an advanced solid tumor such as melanoma, head and neck, liver or kidney cancer. Here the CDR3 reads CASRVGGATSSGNTIYF. In DNA form, the CDR3 reads TGTGCCAGCAGGGTGGGTGGGGCCACCTCCTCTGGAAACACCATATATTTT.